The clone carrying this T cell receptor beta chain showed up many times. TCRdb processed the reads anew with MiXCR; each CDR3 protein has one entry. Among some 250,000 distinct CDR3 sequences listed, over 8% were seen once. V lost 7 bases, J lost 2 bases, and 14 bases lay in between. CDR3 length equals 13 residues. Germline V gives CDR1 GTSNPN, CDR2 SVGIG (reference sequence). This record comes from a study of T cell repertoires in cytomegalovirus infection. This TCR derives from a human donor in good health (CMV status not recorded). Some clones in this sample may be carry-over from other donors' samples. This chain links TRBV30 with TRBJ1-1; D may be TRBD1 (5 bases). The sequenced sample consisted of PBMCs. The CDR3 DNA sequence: TGTGCCTTCTCCTGGGGCGATAACACTGAAGCTTTCTTT. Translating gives CAFSWGDNTEAFF.